The present TCR beta chain was sequenced within a study of shared clonotypes between healthy human individuals. Adult donors, all healthy and HIV-negative, had no recent acute infections or vaccinations. Naive CD45RA+ and memory CD45RA-negative subsets were split from CD4+ cells. Ten or more counts support this clone. This CDR3 comprises 15 residues. Germline V gives CDR1 SGHTA, CDR2 FQGTGA. V dropped 0 bases and J dropped 2 bases, with 11 bases sitting between them. Here immunoSEQ multiplex PCR was the method, and the copy in TCRdb shows in-frame clones only, minus some. The sample records around 1.1 million clones, around 78% being singletons.

The specimen sequenced was memory CD4+ T cells from PBMCs. Specified subset: CD45RA-negative fraction. This receptor was identified in a man aged 18 to 30 in good health. Some clones in this sample may be carry-over from other donors' samples. This chain uses TRBV7-3 with TRBJ2-7, with D perhaps matching TRBD2 (5 bases). The CDR3 nucleotides read TGTGCCAGCAGCTTAACACCGGACGGGACCTACGAGCAGTACTTC. The encoded protein is CASSLTPDGTYEQYF.